These T cell receptor beta chains were read from a single sample in a study of cytomegalovirus exposure and HLA in healthy donors. Clones were read by immunoSEQ multiplex PCR, and TCRdb kept only the in-frame ones, dropping some. The repertoire holds 150,000 to 200,000 clones, about 89% seen once, with around 7.2% in the top ten. The sequenced material came from PBMCs. The source of these receptors is a man aged 30 to 45 in good health and CMV-seropositive. The CDR3 runs from the conserved cysteine through the conserved F or W. A D gene is named only where the DNA matches it firmly. Clone size is not always given. Where it is, it says once, few, many or a class for expanded clones.

-,TRBJ2-3,TRBV11-2,-,CASSNFRGTDTQYF,TGTGCCAGCAGCAACTTTCGGGGCACAGATACGCAGTATTTT
TRBD1,TRBJ1-2,TRBV6-6,-,CASRTQGAVPYGYTF,TGTGCCAGCAGAACTCAGGGGGCGGTCCCATATGGCTACACCTTC
TRBD2,TRBJ2-1,TRBV27,few,CASSLFAGGYNEQFF,TGTGCCAGCAGTTTATTTGCGGGAGGCTACAATGAGCAGTTCTTC
-,TRBJ2-2,TRBV6-4,-,CAREGTGELFF,TGTGCTCGAGAGGGCACCGGGGAGCTGTTTTTT
-,TRBJ2-2,TRBV29-1,once,CSVAVHRANTGELFF,TGCAGCGTTGCCGTGCACAGGGCGAACACCGGGGAGCTGTTTTTT
-,TRBJ2-7,TRBV7-6,-,CASSSSSGIGYEQYF,TGTGCCAGCAGCTCCTCGTCGGGGATCGGGTACGAGCAGTACTTC
-,TRBJ1-1,TRBV18,-,CASSPNPWQRNTEAFF,TGTGCCAGCTCACCTAACCCGTGGCAGAGGAACACTGAAGCTTTCTTT
-,TRBJ1-4,TRBV4-1,-,CASGPGDGRYYEKLFF,TGCGCCAGCGGGCCGGGGGACGGTCGGTATTATGAAAAACTGTTTTTT
-,TRBJ2-1,TRBV27,few,CASSPRDFSRQFF,TGTGCCAGCAGTCCCCGGGACTTTAGTAGGCAGTTCTTC
TRBD1,TRBJ1-2,TRBV5-1,-,CASSLRGGPGTGARRGYTF,TGCGCCAGCAGCTTGCGGGGGGGGCCTGGGACAGGGGCCCGTCGAGGCTACACCTTC
-,TRBJ1-1,TRBV5-1,many,CASSGLDTEAFF,TGCGCCAGCAGCGGGCTTGACACTGAAGCTTTCTTT
TRBD2,TRBJ2-3,TRBV2,-,CASSEDGGGGTDTQYF,TGTGCCAGCAGTGAAGACGGCGGGGGGGGGACAGATACGCAGTATTTT
-,TRBJ2-2,TRBV6-6,-,CASSYSAPGTGELFF,TGTGCCAGCAGTTATAGCGCGCCGGGGACGGGGGAGCTGTTTTTT
TRBD1,TRBJ1-2,TRBV7-9,-,CASSLGTGHNYGYTF,TGTGCCAGCAGCTTGGGGACAGGACATAACTATGGCTACACCTTC
TRBD1,TRBJ2-1,TRBV5-1,-,CASSFRQGGGNEQFF,TGCGCCAGCAGCTTCCGACAGGGCGGAGGCAATGAGCAGTTCTTC
TRBD2,TRBJ2-3,TRBV7-3,-,CASSFWAGVADTQYF,TGTGCCAGCAGCTTTTGGGCGGGAGTAGCAGATACGCAGTATTTT
-,TRBJ1-4,TRBV7-2,-,CASSFTPGREKLFF,TGTGCCAGCAGTTTTACGCCCGGCAGGGAAAAACTGTTTTTT
TRBD1,TRBJ1-5,TRBV27,-,CASSPGDRGVHQPQHF,TGTGCCAGCAGTCCAGGGGACAGGGGGGTACATCAGCCCCAGCATTTT
-,TRBJ2-6,TRBV2,-,CASSELVPGANVLTF,TGTGCCAGCAGTGAATTGGTTCCTGGGGCCAACGTCCTGACTTTC
TRBD2,TRBJ2-5,TRBV7-3,few,CASSRTSARQETQYF,TGTGCCAGCAGCCGGACTAGCGCTAGGCAAGAGACCCAGTACTTC
-,TRBJ1-3,TRBV7-8,-,CASSLDTGRRGNTIYF,TGTGCCAGCAGCTTAGATACGGGGAGGCGGGGAAACACCATATATTTT
-,TRBJ1-1,TRBV2,few,CASSEWGNRPIAFF,TGTGCCAGCAGTGAATGGGGCAACCGTCCCATAGCTTTCTTT
TRBD1,TRBJ2-7,TRBV5-1,-,CASSREPGQGSDSYEQYF,TGCGCCAGCAGCCGGGAACCGGGACAGGGATCAGACTCCTACGAGCAGTACTTC
TRBD2,TRBJ2-7,TRBV7-6,-,CASSLGRLAGGHYEQYF,TGTGCCAGCAGCTTAGGGAGGTTAGCGGGAGGCCACTACGAGCAGTACTTC
-,TRBJ2-3,TRBV9,-,CASSEGGGLTDTQYF,TGTGCCAGCAGCGAAGGGGGGGGCCTCACAGATACGCAGTATTTT
TRBD2,TRBJ2-3,TRBV2,-,CASRKEGLAVLATDTQYF,TGTGCCAGCAGGAAGGAGGGACTAGCGGTCCTCGCCACAGATACGCAGTATTTT
-,TRBJ1-5,TRBV5-6,-,CASSGRGGRGNQPQHF,TGTGCCAGCAGCGGACGTGGGGGCCGGGGCAATCAGCCCCAGCATTTT
-,TRBJ1-2,TRBV27,once,CASSVPGNYGYTF,TGTGCCAGCAGTGTTCCGGGTAACTATGGCTACACCTTC
TRBD1,TRBJ1-2,TRBV27,-,CASSLSHRDSYGYTF,TGTGCCAGCAGTTTATCGCACCGGGACAGCTATGGCTACACCTTC
-,TRBJ1-6,TRBV28,-,CASSSSLVSYNSPLHF,TGTGCCAGCAGTTCCTCCTTGGTATCCTATAATTCACCCCTCCACTTT
TRBD1,TRBJ1-1,TRBV19,-,CASIQGPVTEAFF,TGTGCCAGTATACAGGGGCCGGTCACTGAAGCTTTCTTT